This T cell receptor beta chain was documented in a study of beta chain features in type 1 diabetes. Every bit of the isolated RNA underwent reverse transcription, so sequencing read expressed TCRB transcripts. Only in-frame clones appear in the TCRdb table, and some are missing; sequencing was by immunoSEQ multiplex PCR. The table lists some 640,000 clones, 11% to 15% of them singletons. Study conclusions and caveats: cDNA-based reads could over-represent cells with high TCR expression. Resolution of whether HLA type affects TCRB rearrangement was not achieved here. There was a moderate but significant shortening of TCRB CDR3s in all four CD4+ subsets of Type 1 diabetes patients.

About 120 mL of blood, on average, came from one heparinised draw per donor. As for this clone: Its antigen remains unknown.

The V gene end was trimmed by 3 bases and the J gene end by 7 bases; junction bases not matched to a gene: 5. Germline V gene data show CDR1 as SGHRS and CDR2 as YFSETQ. The CDR3 length is 14 residues. The chain employs TRBV5-1 and TRBJ2-2, with 8 bases lining up with TRBD1. This clonotype was sampled from a man aged 18 to 30 with type 1 diabetes. Sequenced sample: naive CD4+ T cells from blood. The CDR3 DNA is TGCGCCAGCAGCTCGGACAGGGTGAACGGGGAGCTGTTTTTT. Translating it yields CASSSDRVNGELFF.